One sample yielded the 17 T cell receptor beta chains listed below, sequenced in a study of cytomegalovirus exposure and HLA in healthy donors. The PCR had 60 Vbeta and 13 Jbeta primers. Clones were sequenced by immunoSEQ multiplex PCR, and TCRdb holds only the in-frame ones, with some missing. This sample has some 44,000 clones, with 75% to 90% found just once. The sequenced sample consisted of PBMCs. All receptors derive from a woman aged 40 to 50 in good health and CMV-seropositive.

This sequence joins TRBV9 and TRBJ1-6, with a possible D match to TRBD1 (6 bases). Trimming cost V 3 bases and J 0 bases, with 16 bases left between them. Germline-derived CDR1 and CDR2 are SGDLS and YYNGEE. The CDR3 covers 18 residues. CDR3 coding DNA: TGTGCCAGCAGCGCGATCTCGAGACAGGACTCCTATAATTCACCCCTCCACTTT. Amino acids: CASSAISRQDSYNSPLHF. Full variable domain (rest looked up from reference TRBV9 and TRBJ1-6): DSGVTQTPKHLITATGQRVTLRCSPRSGDLSVYWYQQSLDQGLQFLIQYYNGEERAKGNILERFSAQQFPDLHSELNLSSLELGDSALYFCASSAISRQDSYNSPLHFGNGTRLTVT.

This clone was observed a single time. The CDR3 loop reads CASSQENPSRQGYNYGYTF. CDR3 nucleotides: TGCGCCAGCAGCCAAGAAAACCCCTCCCGACAGGGCTACAACTATGGCTACACCTTC. This chain links TRBV4-1 with TRBJ1-2; 7 bases map to TRBD1. V dropped 0 bases and J dropped 2; count of bases not matched to a gene: 15. The CDR3 extends over 19 amino acids. Germline V lookup: CDR1 MGHRA, CDR2 YSYEKL.

Only one count was recorded for this clone. V gene TRBV7-2 combines with J gene TRBJ2-1; 11 bases agree with TRBD1. The CDR3 has 19 amino acids. V shed 8 bases and J 5 bases; nucleotides not matched to a gene: 20. Germline V gene sequence: CDR1 SGHTA, CDR2 FQGNSA. CDR3 protein: CASSSRDRGDSGKNNEQFF. The CDR3 bases are TGTGCCAGCTCATCGCGGGACAGGGGGGACAGCGGGAAAAACAATGAGCAGTTCTTC.

The CDR3: CASSFVSETQYF. The CDR3 DNA is TGTGCCAGCAGCTTCGTCTCGGAGACCCAGTACTTC. The chain links TRBV11-2 to TRBJ2-5; D gene uncertain. This CDR3 spans 12 amino acids. Germline V gives CDR1 SGHAT, CDR2 FQNNGV. The V and J ends lost 3 bases and 5 bases respectively, with 7 bases between them.

V gene TRBV5-6 combines with J gene TRBJ1-4; TRBD1 matches at 7 bases. Looked up from germline, CDR1 is SGHDT and CDR2 is YYEEEE. The CDR3 runs 15 residues. The V segment lost 0 bases and the J segment 8 bases; nucleotides outside the gene matches: 7. CDR3 nucleotide sequence: TGTGCCAGCAGCTTGGTCGGGGCAGGGGGAGAAAAACTGTTTTTT. The encoded protein is CASSLVGAGGEKLFF. The variable domain in full, completed from reference TRBV5-6 and TRBJ1-4, reads DAGVTQSPTHLIKTRGQQVTLRCSPKSGHDTVSWYQQALGQGPQFIFQYYEEEERQRGNFPDRFSGHQFPNYSSELNVNALLLGDSALYLCASSLVGAGGEKLFFGSGTQLSVL.

The chain employs TRBV7-3 and TRBJ1-2; tentatively, D is TRBD1 (5 bases). Trimming stripped 8 bases from V and 7 bases from J, with 11 bases between. Germline V gives CDR1 SGHTA, CDR2 FQGTGA. CDR3 length: 11 amino acids. CDR3 region: CASGGGGGYTF. As DNA, the CDR3 is TGTGCCAGCGGTGGCGGGGGTGGCTACACCTTC.

Remarks on this clone: An end of the junction differs from the germline gene, which may be a read error. The chain has TRBV7-9 and TRBJ1-1; D gene uncertain. Germline CDR1 reads SEHNR; CDR2 reads FQNEAQ (reference sequence). The CDR3 runs to 16 residues. The CDR3, as DNA: TGTTCCAGCAGCCCCCTGCGGGGTGGCTTGAACACTGAAGCTTTCTTT. Its protein is CSSSPLRGGLNTEAFF. The variable domain in full, with the rest retrieved from reference TRBV7-9 and TRBJ1-1, is DTGVSQNPRHKITKRGQNVTFRCDPISEHNRLYWYRQTLGQGPEFLTYFQNEAQLEKSRLLSDRFSAERPKGSFSTLEIQRTEQGDSAMYLCSSSPLRGGLNTEAFFGQGTRLTVV.

This chain joins TRBV7-9 and TRBJ2-1; D call uncertain. V was pared by 6 bases and J by 7 bases, with 19 bases between. Germline CDR1 and CDR2: SEHNR and FQNEAQ (reference sequence). The CDR3 loop spans 15 amino acids. CDR3 protein: CASSRRSSERNEQFF. The CDR3 DNA reads as TGTGCCAGCAGTCGCAGATCCTCCGAGAGGAATGAGCAGTTCTTC.

The chain uses TRBV19 and TRBJ1-5, with no clear D. CDR3 length: 14 residues. V lost 4 bases and J 0 bases, leaving 7 bases between the germline ends. CDR1 is LNHDA, CDR2 SQIVND, per germline (reference sequence). The DNA for the CDR3 is TGTGCCAGTAGTAGCGTCTCTAGCAATCAGCCCCAGCATTTT. It yields the protein CASSSVSSNQPQHF.

The chain carries TRBV2 and TRBJ1-5; D remains unclear. The CDR3 has 17 amino acids. Germline V gives CDR1 SNHLY, CDR2 FYNNEI. Trimming removed 2 bases from V and 0 bases from J, with 14 bases in between. CDR3 loop: CASSEFSGDFSNQPQHF. Written as DNA, the CDR3 is TGTGCCAGCAGTGAATTTTCAGGCGATTTTAGCAATCAGCCCCAGCATTTT. Complete variable domain (other parts from reference TRBV2 and TRBJ1-5): EPEVTQTPSHQVTQMGQEVILRCVPISNHLYFYWYRQILGQKVEFLVSFYNNEISEKSEIFDDQFSVERPDGSNFTLKIRSTKLEDSAMYFCASSEFSGDFSNQPQHFGDGTRLSIL.

This sequence joins TRBV5-1 and TRBJ2-5; the D gene is possibly TRBD2 (5 bases). The V end was cut by 6 bases, the J end by 1 base, with 10 bases between. The CDR3 runs 13 residues. Germline CDR1 and CDR2: SGHRS and YFSETQ. The CDR3 coding sequence is TGCGCCAGCACCTTTAGCGCCCAAGAGACCCAGTACTTC. Its translation: CASTFSAQETQYF.

The chain uses TRBV5-4 and TRBJ2-1; 7 bases match TRBD1. The J segment lost 4 bases and the V segment lost 5 bases, leaving 9 bases of the junction unmatched. The CDR3 has 15 amino acids. Germline lookup yields CDR1 SGHNT and CDR2 YYREEE (reference sequence). The CDR3 spells CASSRAGTAYNEQFF. For the CDR3, the DNA is TGTGCCAGCAGTCGAGCCGGGACAGCATACAATGAGCAGTTCTTC.

The CDR3 DNA reads as TGTGCCAGCAGCTTGGGCCTAGCGGGGATTGAGACCCAGTACTTC. It is translated as CASSLGLAGIETQYF. V and J are TRBV5-4 and TRBJ2-5; 9 bases agree with TRBD2. Germline lookup yields CDR1 SGHNT and CDR2 YYREEE (reference sequence). V gave up 0 bases and J gave up 5 bases; unmatched junction bases: 5. This CDR3 has 15 amino acids.

This chain joins TRBV19 and TRBJ1-1; D might be TRBD1 (5 bases). CDR3 length equals 14 residues. Germline V lookup: CDR1 LNHDA, CDR2 SQIVND (reference sequence). V gave up 3 bases and J gave up 2 bases, with 10 bases separating them. The CDR3 DNA reads TGTGCCAGTAGTATGGGGCAGGGAAACACTGAAGCTTTCTTT. It yields the protein CASSMGQGNTEAFF.

Relative to its sample, this clone is medium-sized (0.01 to 0.1%). V is TRBV5-1 and J is TRBJ1-1; 12 bases align to TRBD1. Germline trimming cut 4 bases from V and 5 bases from J; bases unmatched to any gene: 12. Germline values: CDR1 SGHRS, CDR2 YFSETQ. The CDR3 is made up of 17 amino acids. As DNA, the CDR3 is TGCGCCAGCAGCGTAGGGGACAGGGGGCAGGTTGGGACTGAAGCTTTCTTT. Translation gives CASSVGDRGQVGTEAFF. Drawing the rest from reference TRBV5-1 and TRBJ1-1, the complete variable domain is KAGVTQTPRYLIKTRGQQVTLSCSPISGHRSVSWYQQTPGQGLQFLFEYFSETQRNKGNFPGRFSGRQFSNSRSEMNVSTLELGDSALYLCASSVGDRGQVGTEAFFGQGTRLTVV.

This clone is a singleton in its sample. This chain joins TRBV6-1 and TRBJ1-1; 7 nucleotides match TRBD1. The CDR3 runs to 13 residues. Germline loops: CDR1 MNHNS, CDR2 SASEGT. V shed 4 bases, J shed 3 bases, and the junction held 2 bases outside the gene matches. CDR3 residues: CASSVGTDTEAFF. CDR3 sequence (DNA): TGTGCCAGCAGTGTCGGGACAGACACTGAAGCTTTCTTT.

The chain combines TRBV9 with TRBJ2-5, with TRBD1 matching over 9 bases. CDR1 is SGDLS, CDR2 YYNGEE, per germline. This CDR3 has 15 amino acids. J lost 4 bases, V lost 5 bases, and 9 bases had no gene match. CDR3 residues: CASSYGQGRGETQYF. The CDR3 DNA reads as TGTGCCAGCAGTTATGGACAGGGGAGGGGAGAGACCCAGTACTTC. Full variable domain (rest looked up from reference TRBV9 and TRBJ2-5): DSGVTQTPKHLITATGQRVTLRCSPRSGDLSVYWYQQSLDQGLQFLIQYYNGEERAKGNILERFSAQQFPDLHSELNLSSLELGDSALYFCASSYGQGRGETQYFGPGTRLLVL.